A selection of T cell receptor beta chains follows, all from one sample in a study of blood T cell repertoires in COVID-19. This table comes from immunoSEQ multiplex PCR, and its TCRdb copy is limited to in-frame clones, with some not included. The sample lists roughly 100,000 clones, roughly nine tenths seen once, with roughly 5.2% in the top ten. Sequenced material: peripheral blood. The receptors come from a woman aged 45-60 years with COVID-19, enrolled during active disease. Each CDR3 is given with its conserved first and last residue. Each record gives: D gene, J gene, V gene, clone size, CDR3 protein, CDR3 DNA. The D gene is left open where the match is weak. Clone size is stated in some rows and not others, as once, few, many or a class when expanded.

>-|TRBJ1-2|TRBV19|-
CASSIRDGYGYTF
TGTGCCAGTAGTATCAGGGATGGCTATGGCTACACCTTC
>-|TRBJ2-2|TRBV7-2|-
CASSSGTRTTGELFF
TGTGCCAGCAGCTCTGGGACACGTACCACCGGGGAGCTGTTTTTT
>TRBD1|TRBJ1-5|TRBV2|-
CASCHGQEAYQPQHF
TGTGCCAGCTGCCACGGACAGGAGGCGTATCAGCCCCAGCATTTT
>-|TRBJ1-5|TRBV3-1/TRBV3-2|-
CASSPNGERNQPQHF
TGTGCCAGCAGCCCCAACGGGGAGCGAAATCAGCCCCAGCATTTT
>-|TRBJ1-5|TRBV27|once
CASRTTGTSNQPQHF
TGTGCCAGCAGAACAACAGGGACCAGCAATCAGCCCCAGCATTTT
>-|TRBJ1-3|TRBV19|-
CASQTVFSGNTIYF
TGTGCCAGCCAGACAGTTTTCTCTGGAAACACCATATATTTT
>-|TRBJ1-3|TRBV5-6|-
CASSLSGDTIYF
TGTGCCAGCAGCTTGTCAGGGGACACCATATATTTT
>TRBD2|TRBJ2-2|TRBV5-4|-
CASSLWRGANTGELFF
TGTGCCAGCAGCTTGTGGCGGGGGGCCAACACCGGGGAGCTGTTTTTT
>-|TRBJ1-5|TRBV12-3/TRBV12-4|-
CASSPNDRQPQHF
TGTGCCAGCAGTCCCAACGACAGGCAGCCCCAGCATTTT
>-|TRBJ1-5|TRBV29-1|-
CRGGQFLNQPQHF
TGCAGGGGCGGACAGTTCCTCAATCAGCCCCAGCATTTT
>TRBD1|TRBJ1-6|TRBV14|-
CASSSDRGISSYNSPLHF
TGTGCCAGCAGCTCAGACAGGGGGATAAGCTCCTATAATTCACCCCTCCACTTT
>TRBD1|TRBJ1-5|TRBV5-6|-
CASSSTSGTASNQPQHF
TGTGCCAGCAGCTCGACTTCCGGGACAGCAAGCAATCAGCCCCAGCATTTT